The 31 T cell receptor beta chains below all came from one sample that was sequenced in a study of T cell changes during pregnancy in multiple sclerosis (dated by TCRdb to the late 2010s). The receptor library was made with the immunoSEQ multiplex PCR assay. Held by TCRdb, this immuneACCESS table contains in-frame sequences only and omits some clones. Under half of the omission traces to an unresolved V gene where checked; the cause of the rest is unknown. The sample table contains 90,000 to 100,000 clones; only one count was recorded for approximately 92% of them. Less than 2% of the sample belongs to the ten largest clones. Specimen: peripheral blood, collected in the first trimester of pregnancy. These receptors came from a female donor with multiple sclerosis, enrolled in a pregnancy study.

The chain joins TRBV6-1 to TRBJ2-7, with TRBD2 as a possible D gene (6 bases). Per germline, CDR1 MNHNS and CDR2 SASEGT. This CDR3 has 13 residues. V lost 5 bases to trimming and J lost 3 bases, with 11 bases between them. CDR3 DNA sequence: TGTGCCAGCAGTCTGGGACTTCTCTACGAGCAGTACTTC. Its protein product is CASSLGLLYEQYF.

The chain is built from TRBV9 and TRBJ2-2; D might be TRBD2 (5 bases). V dropped 0 bases and J dropped 0 bases, with 12 bases sitting between them. CDR1 and CDR2 (germline): SGDLS, YYNGEE. This CDR3 spans 17 amino acids. The CDR3 region has the DNA TGTGCCAGCAGCGTAGCCCCTAGCACCCCGAACACCGGGGAGCTGTTTTTT. This encodes CASSVAPSTPNTGELFF.

A few counts support this clone. The chain is built from TRBV5-1 and TRBJ2-7; TRBD1 aligns across 7 bases. The CDR3 has 14 amino acids. V lost 3 bases and J lost 3; bases outside the gene matches: 6. In germline, CDR1 is SGHRS, CDR2 YFSETQ. CDR3 amino acids: CASSSRQGNYEQYF. The CDR3, as DNA: TGCGCCAGCAGCTCGAGACAGGGAAACTACGAGCAGTACTTC.

The chain links TRBV2 to TRBJ2-7; no reliable D call. The V end lost 6 bases, the J end lost 0 bases, and 6 bases lay between the germline ends. CDR1 is SNHLY, CDR2 FYNNEI, per germline. This CDR3 has 12 residues. The CDR3 region has the DNA TGTGCCAGCAGCGCTACCTCCTACGAGCAGTACTTC. This codes for CASSATSYEQYF.

V and J are TRBV5-1 and TRBJ1-3; D ambiguous. The CDR3 sequence is 18 residues long. Looked up from germline, CDR1 is SGHRS and CDR2 is YFSETQ. V gave up 5 bases and J gave up 0 bases, with 21 bases separating them. CDR3 residues: CASSPGNLASPSGNTIYF. The CDR3 nucleotides read TGCGCCAGCAGTCCCGGCAACCTAGCTTCTCCCTCTGGAAACACCATATATTTT.

This sequence joins TRBV7-9 and TRBJ2-1; 12 positions match TRBD2. CDR1 is SEHNR, CDR2 FQNEAQ, per germline (reference sequence). Germline trimming cut 3 bases from V and 2 bases from J; bases unmatched to any gene: 2. The length of the CDR3 is 16 residues. The CDR3 loop reads CASSFWTSGTYNEQFF. The CDR3 DNA reads TGTGCCAGCAGCTTTTGGACTAGCGGGACCTACAATGAGCAGTTCTTC.

The V and J genes are TRBV10-1 and TRBJ2-3; TRBD2 matches 10 bases. This CDR3 comprises 17 residues. V gave up 0 bases and J gave up 1 base; unmatched junction bases: 4. Germline V lookup: CDR1 WNHNN, CDR2 SYGVQD (reference sequence). The DNA for the CDR3 is TGCGCCAGCAGTGAGTCGGTGGGGACTAGCGGCACAGATACGCAGTATTTT. It yields the protein CASSESVGTSGTDTQYF.

This clone was seen a single time. The chain links TRBV7-3 to TRBJ2-1; possibly TRBD2 for D (5 bases). The ends were cut back, 5 bases at V and 8 bases at J, with 13 bases in the middle. Germline V gives CDR1 SGHTA, CDR2 FQGTGA. This CDR3 has 13 residues. CDR3 protein: CASSPTRADEQFF. The DNA of the CDR3 is TGTGCCAGCAGCCCAACTAGGGCGGATGAGCAGTTCTTC.

This clone was recorded once. This chain connects TRBV29-1 to TRBJ2-3; D gene unclear. CDR3 length equals 14 residues. Germline lookup yields CDR1 SQVTM and CDR2 ANQGSEA. Trimming removed 5 bases from V and 3 bases from J, with 15 bases in between. The CDR3 sequence: CSVSLPRGTDTQYF. CDR3 nucleotide sequence: TGCAGCGTTTCTCTCCCTCGCGGTACAGATACGCAGTATTTT.

The CDR3 DNA is TGTGCCAGCAGTGACCGGGGACAGCCGAACACTGAAGCTTTCTTT. Protein sequence: CASSDRGQPNTEAFF. The J gene is TRBJ1-1, the V gene TRBV6-4; 7 positions match TRBD1. This CDR3 contains 15 residues. V trimming: 2 bases; J trimming: 1 base; junction bases outside the gene matches: 4. Germline assignment: CDR1 MRHNA and CDR2 SNTAGT.

The chain is built from TRBV11-2 and TRBJ2-1; TRBD2 matches at 11 bases. CDR1 and CDR2 from the germline V gene are SGHAT and FQNNGV. CDR3 length: 17 amino acids. Trimming at V came to 4 bases and at J to 9 bases, leaving 14 bases not matched to a gene. The CDR3 nucleotides read TGTGCCAGCAGCTCCCCCCTAGCGGGAGGCCCTTTTGGTGAGCAGTTCTTC. Protein sequence: CASSSPLAGGPFGEQFF.

The rearrangement uses TRBV30 and TRBJ1-2; 7 bases map to TRBD1. CDR3 length: 13 residues. From germline, CDR1 is GTSNPN and CDR2 SVGIG (reference sequence). V trimming: 6 bases; J trimming: 5 bases; junction bases outside the gene matches: 9. The CDR3 spells CACDFPGQYGYTF. In DNA, the CDR3 is TGTGCCTGTGATTTTCCGGGACAGTATGGCTACACCTTC. The variable domain in full, completed from reference TRBV30 and TRBJ1-2, reads SQTIHQWPATLVQPVGSPLSLECTVEGTSNPNLYWYRQAAGRGLQLLFYSVGIGQISSEVPQNLSASRPQDRQFILSSKKLLLSDSGFYLCACDFPGQYGYTFGSGTRLTVV.

This chain uses TRBV5-6 with TRBJ2-7, with D possibly being TRBD2 (6 bases). V lost 1 base, J lost 3 bases, and 11 bases lay in between. The CDR3 has 14 amino acids. Germline lookup yields CDR1 SGHDT and CDR2 YYEEEE. The CDR3 sequence is CASSLWEALYEQYF. The CDR3, as DNA: TGTGCCAGCAGCTTGTGGGAGGCACTCTACGAGCAGTACTTC.

The rearrangement links TRBV9 to TRBJ2-7; 12 bases match TRBD2. Trimming took 4 bases from V and 4 from J; bases not matched to a gene: 6. The CDR3 loop spans 15 amino acids. Germline assignment: CDR1 SGDLS and CDR2 YYNGEE. CDR3 DNA: TGTGCCAGCAGCCCTAGCGGGAGGGCCATATACGAGCAGTACTTC. The encoded protein is CASSPSGRAIYEQYF.

This sequence joins TRBV28 and TRBJ2-2, with TRBD2 matching 15 bases. V was clipped by 6 bases and J by 9 bases; unmatched bases: 5. The CDR3 runs to 15 residues. CDR1 MDHEN and CDR2 SYDVKM come from the germline V gene. CDR3 coding DNA: TGTGCCAGCAGACGGACTAGCGGGAGGGAAAGGGAGCTGTTTTTT. It yields the protein CASRRTSGRERELFF.

This chain connects TRBV30 to TRBJ2-3; tentative D call: TRBD2 (6 bases). Trimming cost V 2 bases and J 5 bases, with 8 bases left between them. The CDR3 is made up of 12 amino acids. The germline V gene encodes CDR1 GTSNPN and CDR2 SVGIG (reference sequence). CDR3 amino acids: CAWSTGGDTQYF. The CDR3 coding sequence is TGTGCCTGGAGTACCGGGGGAGATACGCAGTATTTT.

V is TRBV7-8 and J is TRBJ2-1; 8 bases match TRBD1. Germline V gene sequence: CDR1 SGHVS, CDR2 FQNEAQ. V lost 2 bases to trimming and J lost 2 bases; unmatched junction nucleotides: 11. The CDR3 consists of 18 residues. For the CDR3, the DNA is TGTGCCAGCAGCTTACTCCCACAGGGGGTGGGCACCTACAATGAGCAGTTCTTC. It codes for CASSLLPQGVGTYNEQFF.

The chain couples TRBV5-1 to TRBJ2-7, with TRBD1 matching 7 bases. The trim removed 7 bases at V and 2 bases at J, leaving 6 bases unmatched. The CDR3 length is 13 residues. Germline loops: CDR1 SGHRS, CDR2 YFSETQ. CDR3 nucleotide sequence: TGCGCCAGCGGCCCGGGACAGACCTACGAGCAGTACTTC. Translating it yields CASGPGQTYEQYF.

CDR3 DNA sequence: TGTGCCTGCTCGGTTGCTGGGGCCAACGTCCTGACTTTC. It encodes CACSVAGANVLTF. The J gene is TRBJ2-6, the V gene TRBV30; D remains unclear. The germline V gene encodes CDR1 GTSNPN and CDR2 SVGIG (reference sequence). The CDR3 length is 13 residues. The V end was cut by 6 bases, the J end by 2 bases, with 8 bases between.

V is TRBV19 and J is TRBJ1-5; no clear D. CDR1 LNHDA and CDR2 SQIVND come from the germline V gene (reference sequence). V was trimmed by 3 bases and J by 5 bases, leaving 17 bases between them. This CDR3 comprises 16 residues. CDR3 loop: CASSIREATEYQPQHF. The CDR3 DNA reads TGTGCCAGTAGTATCCGAGAGGCTACCGAGTATCAGCCCCAGCATTTT.

The chain has TRBV27 and TRBJ2-3, with D perhaps matching TRBD2 (7 bases). Germline loops: CDR1 MNHEY, CDR2 SMNVEV (reference sequence). This CDR3 region has 18 residues. V gave up 3 bases and J gave up 0 bases, with 19 bases separating them. The CDR3, as DNA: TGTGCCAGCAGTTTTAGGAACCTGGGGGGGCCCAGCACAGATACGCAGTATTTT. Residues: CASSFRNLGGPSTDTQYF.

The J gene is TRBJ1-5, the V gene TRBV6-4; TRBD1 is a possible D gene (6 bases). The CDR3 totals 13 residues. Germline values: CDR1 MRHNA, CDR2 SNTAGT. Deletions cut 4 bases from V and 2 bases from J, with 6 bases between. Written as DNA, the CDR3 is TGTGCCAGCAGTGCAGGGGGCAATCAGCCCCAGCATTTT. Its protein is CASSAGGNQPQHF.

The V call is TRBV30, the J call TRBJ1-1; D is unclear. The V gene's germline CDR1 is GTSNPN and CDR2 SVGIG (reference sequence). The CDR3 runs to 13 residues. Trimming stripped 4 bases from V and 0 bases from J, with 9 bases between. CDR3 nucleotide sequence: TGTGCCTGGACGGTGCCGATGAACACTGAAGCTTTCTTT. The encoded protein is CAWTVPMNTEAFF.

This clone was recorded only once. CDR3 DNA sequence: TGTGCCAGCAGCCGCGGGACAGGGGACGAGCAGTACTTC. Protein: CASSRGTGDEQYF. J is TRBJ2-7 and V is TRBV7-9, with 10 bases matching TRBD1. The CDR3 length is 13 residues. J gave up 5 bases and V 5 bases, and 3 bases lay outside the gene matches. The germline V gene encodes CDR1 SEHNR and CDR2 FQNEAQ (reference sequence).

The chain employs TRBV5-1 and TRBJ2-7; tentatively, D is TRBD2 (5 bases). The V gene's germline CDR1 is SGHRS and CDR2 YFSETQ. Trimming removed 4 bases from V and 0 bases from J, with 14 bases in between. The length of the CDR3 is 15 residues. The CDR3 DNA reads as TGCGCCAGCAGCCCCACCCGGGGTAACTCCTACGAGCAGTACTTC. It yields the protein CASSPTRGNSYEQYF. The whole variable domain, remainder taken from reference TRBV5-1 and TRBJ2-7, is KAGVTQTPRYLIKTRGQQVTLSCSPISGHRSVSWYQQTPGQGLQFLFEYFSETQRNKGNFPGRFSGRQFSNSRSEMNVSTLELGDSALYLCASSPTRGNSYEQYFGPGTRLTVT.

This clone was counted between two and nine times. This CDR3 reads CASSYYGGTGGQPQHF. The CDR3 coding sequence is TGTGCCAGCAGTTACTATGGAGGGACAGGGGGCCAGCCCCAGCATTTT. This sequence joins TRBV6-6 and TRBJ1-5, with 12 bases fitting TRBD1. V shed 1 base and J 7 bases; nucleotides not matched to a gene: 5. This CDR3 is built from 16 residues. Germline CDR1 is MNHNY and CDR2 is SVGAGI (reference sequence).

This chain links TRBV29-1 with TRBJ2-1, with 7 bases identical to TRBD2. The CDR3 spans 12 residues. Germline trimming cut 7 bases from V and 5 bases from J; bases unmatched to any gene: 5. Per germline, CDR1 SQVTM and CDR2 ANQGSEA. In DNA form, the CDR3 reads TGCAGCGGTACTAGCGAAAACAATGAGCAGTTCTTC. Translating it yields CSGTSENNEQFF.

The count of this clone is one. This chain joins TRBV5-1 and TRBJ1-1; D may be TRBD1 (6 bases). Germline CDR1 reads SGHRS; CDR2 reads YFSETQ. Trimming removed 4 bases from V and 1 base from J, with 11 bases in between. The CDR3 consists of 14 residues. CDR3 residues: CASSPTTGNTEAFF. For the CDR3, the DNA is TGCGCCAGCAGCCCGACGACAGGGAACACTGAAGCTTTCTTT.

The chain recombines TRBV7-6 with TRBJ2-3; TRBD1 is a possible D gene (6 bases). The germline CDR1 and CDR2 sequences are SGHVS and FNYEAQ. Trimming took 5 bases from V and 2 from J, leaving 11 bases between them. The CDR3 extends over 14 amino acids. CDR3 DNA sequence: TGTGCCAGCAGCCCTCAGGGGTACACAGATACGCAGTATTTT. It specifies CASSPQGYTDTQYF.

This chain connects TRBV27 to TRBJ2-1, with D possibly being TRBD2 (5 bases). CDR1 MNHEY and CDR2 SMNVEV come from the germline V gene (reference sequence). Trimming left V 5 bases short and J 6 bases short, with 17 bases between. The CDR3 is 15 amino acids. In nucleotides, the CDR3 is TGTGCCAGCAGTGCCCAGGTAGCGCCTCTCAATGAGCAGTTCTTC. As protein: CASSAQVAPLNEQFF.

The chain carries TRBV27 and TRBJ2-3; TRBD2 aligns across 16 bases. Germline V gene lookup returns CDR1 MNHEY and CDR2 SMNVEV (reference sequence). The CDR3 has 17 residues. Unmatched junction bases numbered 3, after V lost 4 bases and J lost 2 bases. CDR3 nucleotides: TGTGCCAGCAGTTACGGGACTAGCGGGAGGGACACAGATACGCAGTATTTT. This sequence encodes CASSYGTSGRDTDTQYF.